The 4 T cell receptor beta chains reported below all come from one sample, sequenced in a study of beta chain features in type 1 diabetes. Findings and caveats of the study: In every one of the four CD4+ subsets, TCRB CDR3s were moderately but significantly shorter in Type 1 diabetes patients.

Reverse transcription of all isolated RNA meant that expressed TCRB transcripts were sequenced. Profiling relied on immunoSEQ multiplex PCR, and the TCRdb table lists in-frame clones only, not all of them. Of about 700,000 clones detected, 13% appear once; the ten largest clones hold less than 0.025%. Which antigens these TCRs recognize remains unknown. Material: naive CD4+ T cells from blood. These receptors were taken from a man between 18 and 29 years old with type 1 diabetes.

This clone was recorded a few times. This chain links TRBV18 with TRBJ1-1; D call uncertain. Germline assignment: CDR1 KGHSH and CDR2 LQKENI. V was pared by 3 bases and J by 4 bases, with 18 bases between. This CDR3 is 16 amino acids long. This chain's CDR3 is CASSPHKAEDGTEAFF. For the CDR3, the DNA is TGTGCCAGCTCACCGCATAAGGCCGAGGACGGCACTGAAGCTTTCTTT.

This clone was counted only a few times. The chain combines TRBV4-2 with TRBJ2-2; D uncertain. Germline V CDR1 and CDR2: LGHNA, YNFKEQ. Trimming took off 1 base at V and 0 bases at J, with 9 bases between the two ends. There are 16 residues in the CDR3. CDR3 sequence: CASSQVWAANTGELFF. CDR3 DNA sequence: TGTGCCAGCAGCCAAGTTTGGGCAGCGAACACCGGGGAGCTGTTTTTT.

This clone came up a few times. V and J are TRBV4-1 and TRBJ2-2; 9 nucleotides line up with TRBD1. With 1 base clipped from V and 6 bases from J, the junction kept 6 bases outside the gene matches. Looked up from germline, CDR1 is MGHRA and CDR2 is YSYEKL. There are 16 residues in the CDR3. This chain's CDR3 is CASSQGRDRVAGELFF. CDR3 DNA sequence: TGCGCCAGCAGCCAAGGCCGGGACAGGGTCGCCGGGGAGCTGTTTTTT.

This rearrangement joins TRBV2 to TRBJ2-2; weak D call: TRBD1 (5 bases). This CDR3 comprises 13 residues. Germline V gene data show CDR1 as SNHLY and CDR2 as FYNNEI. Trimming left V 7 bases short and J 7 bases short, with 13 bases between. The CDR3 bases are TGTGCCAGCACTGCAGGGTGGAGCGGGGAGCTGTTTTTT. Translating it yields CASTAGWSGELFF.